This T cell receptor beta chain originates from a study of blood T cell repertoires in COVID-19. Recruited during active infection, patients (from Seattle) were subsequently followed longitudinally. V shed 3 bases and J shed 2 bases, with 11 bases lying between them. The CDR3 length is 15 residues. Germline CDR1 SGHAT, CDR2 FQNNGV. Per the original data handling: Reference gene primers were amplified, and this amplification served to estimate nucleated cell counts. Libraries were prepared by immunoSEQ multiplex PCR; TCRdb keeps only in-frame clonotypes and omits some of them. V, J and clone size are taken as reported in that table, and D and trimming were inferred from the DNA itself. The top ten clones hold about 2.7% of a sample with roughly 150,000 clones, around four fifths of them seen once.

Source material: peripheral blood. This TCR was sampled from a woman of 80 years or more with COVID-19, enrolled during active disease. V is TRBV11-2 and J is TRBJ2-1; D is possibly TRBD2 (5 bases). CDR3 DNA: TGTGCCAGCAGCTTTGGCCGGGGAACCTACAATGAGCAGTTCTTC. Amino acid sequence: CASSFGRGTYNEQFF.